A selection of T cell receptor beta chains follows, all from one sample in a study of T cell responses to AZD1222 COVID-19 vaccine. Assay: immunoSEQ multiplex PCR; the TCRdb copy retains only in-frame clones and omits some. The profile shows roughly 100,000 clones, about 93% of them singletons. Material: peripheral blood, obtained on day 0 of AZD1222 vaccination. These receptors originate from an adult in good health. Both conserved end residues are part of each CDR3. Fields, in order: J gene, V gene, D gene, CDR3 DNA, CDR3 protein. D genes are given only for firm matches.

TRBJ1-2 TRBV27 - TGTGCCAGCAGCTTATCGGCAGGGAACTATGGCTACACCTTC CASSLSAGNYGYTF
TRBJ2-5 TRBV7-6 - TGTGCCAGCAGCTTAGCGTGGGGTGGAGAGACCCAGTACTTC CASSLAWGGETQYF
TRBJ2-3 TRBV5-5 - TGTGCCAGCAGCTTGGTGGGGGGGGCCATAGATACGCAGTATTTT CASSLVGGAIDTQYF
TRBJ1-1 TRBV20-1 - TGCAGTGCTAGGGACAGCTTTGAAGCTTTCTTT CSARDSFEAFF
TRBJ1-5 TRBV6-2/TRBV6-3 - TGTGCCAGCAGTTATACAAGGGGACGGGGCGATCAGCCCCAGCATTTT CASSYTRGRGDQPQHF
TRBJ1-4 TRBV7-2 - TGTGCCAGCAGCTTAGAGATGGGGGACGAAAAACTGTTTTTT CASSLEMGDEKLFF
TRBJ1-1 TRBV20-1 TRBD1 TGCAGTGCTAGTCGACAGGGGGCGATGAACACTGAAGCTTTCTTT CSASRQGAMNTEAFF
TRBJ1-1 TRBV25-1 - TGTGCCAGCAGTGGCCTTCAGGGGTTTACTGAAGCTTTCTTT CASSGLQGFTEAFF
TRBJ1-2 TRBV20-1 - TGCAGTGCTACCCAGGGTGATGGCTACACCTTC CSATQGDGYTF
TRBJ1-6 TRBV11-2 - TGTGCCAGCAGCCCTTGGGGGGAGTTAAGTTCACCCCTCCACTTT CASSPWGELSSPLHF
TRBJ1-1 TRBV11-2 TRBD1 TGTGCCAGCAGCTTAAATTTGCAGGGGGGGACTGAAGCTTTCTTT CASSLNLQGGTEAFF